This record looks at one T cell receptor (beta chain) sequence and its context. No antigen is known for it. No base qualities exist here, and no much larger clone lies one base off it. The data belong to a study of blood T cell repertoires in COVID-19 (dated by TCRdb to about 2020). Study-wide context: Collaborator samples came from the United States, Italy and Spain and covered acute and convalescent phases of COVID-19. The material from the prospective study consisted of cDNA or gDNA derived from T cells, B-cell-depleted T cells, or PBMCs. Subjects who had been exposed to COVID-19, were actively infected with it, or had recovered from it provided the deeply sampled blood TCRbeta repertoires that made up the dataset. The repertoires were made available in a free public database intended to serve as a resource for research on the immune response to SARS-CoV-2. Samples came from the ongoing ImmuneRACE study (first 160 participants) plus 1,254 subjects from 6 global collaborators. The sample metadata nearly always contained a de-identified subject ID, COVID-19 status, age in years and sex. Where HLA class I and class II types were available, the types were taken from metadata supplied by the sample provider, not from assay-based typing.

TCRbeta CDR3 regions were amplified from genomic DNA by means of the immunoSEQ Assay, a bias-controlled multiplex PCR. Per the original workflow: The number of nucleated cells in each sample was estimated by amplification of reference gene primers within the assay. To quantify the absolute abundance of each unique TCRbeta CDR3 rearrangement, sequence reads were collapsed and filtered. For each sample, productive Simpson clonality was calculated as the square root of Simpson's diversity index across productive rearrangements. The table was pulled from immuneACCESS by TCRdb, which kept in-frame rearrangements only. Such tables lose some clones; where checked, under half of the loss comes from unresolved V genes, and the rest has no known cause. The V and J calls and the clone size are those of that table, but D and trimming were determined from the DNA. Within this sample are over 200,000 clones, with over 75% of them counted one time only. The top ten clones comprise around 16% of the sample.

What the research found in general, with its limitations: Clinical and demographic metadata were provided uncurated, with the amount varying by source and participant.

Participants in the prospective study were enrolled through a virtual design, were aged 18 to 89 years, and lived in roughly 24 United States geographic areas. In the prospective study, participants were assigned to cohorts based on the clinical history participants reported in a screening survey and a study questionnaire. Recovered participants in ImmuneRACE Cohort 3 were defined as having two consecutive negative NP/OP PCR tests, clearance from a healthcare professional, or resolution of symptoms. Each participant in the prospective study had whole blood, serum and a nasopharyngeal or oropharyngeal swab collected by mobile phlebotomists. Additional blood draws and questionnaires over a 2-month period could optionally be provided by prospective study participants. Prospective study blood samples were shipped either frozen or at room temperature before DNA extraction. This TCR was sampled from a man younger than 30 who had recovered from COVID-19. Input material: PBMCs or T cells enriched from blood (not recorded which).

The sequence in DNA is TGTGCCAGCAGTTTATCGGCAGATTCCTACGAGCAGTACTTC. This sequence encodes CASSLSADSYEQYF. Here the chain combines TRBV27 and TRBJ2-7, with the D gene not clear enough to name. Counted from cysteine to phenylalanine, this CDR3 has 14 amino acids. Only the CDR3 region is kept as DNA, spanning 42 bases read in frame from base 1. V is clipped by 0 bases and J by 1 base, and the sequence between their germline boundaries is 7 bases long. CDR1 and CDR2, per the germline V gene (reference sequence), are MNHEY and SMNVEV.